This T cell receptor beta chain comes out of a study of early T cells in non-severe SARS-CoV-2 infection. Study in general: Chains from this unsorted whole-blood bulk RNA could not be paired.

The TCR library protocol was used to attach unique molecular identifiers. These identifiers were attached to individual cDNA molecules. Using its own MiXCR run on the 5' RACE reads, TCRdb lists one record per CDR3 protein. The table has tens of thousands of distinct CDR3 sequences, approximately 10% seen once. This clonotype was counted only a few times. Its antigen is undetermined. The CDR3 spans 11 residues. Looked up from germline, CDR1 is LNHDA and CDR2 is SQIVND (reference sequence). V was clipped by 10 bases and J by 4 bases, with 11 bases between them. Study conclusions and caveats: Using VDJdb, the matching emphasized anti-spike CD8 responses while missing private and CD4 specificities.

The specimen was whole blood. The V call is TRBV19, the J call TRBJ2-7; the D is unclear. This clonotype originated in an adult who was a healthcare worker with PCR-confirmed SARS-CoV-2 infection or an uninfected control (not recorded which). In DNA form, the CDR3 reads TGTGCCAACAATACAACTTACGAGCAGTACTTC. Translating it yields CANNTTYEQYF. Together with reference TRBV19 and TRBJ2-7, the CDR3 gives the full variable domain: DGGITQSPKYLFRKEGQNVTLSCEQNLNHDAMYWYRQDPGQGLRLIYYSQIVNDFQKGDIAEGYSVSREKKESFPLTVTSAQKNPTAFYLCANNTTYEQYFGPGTRLTVT.